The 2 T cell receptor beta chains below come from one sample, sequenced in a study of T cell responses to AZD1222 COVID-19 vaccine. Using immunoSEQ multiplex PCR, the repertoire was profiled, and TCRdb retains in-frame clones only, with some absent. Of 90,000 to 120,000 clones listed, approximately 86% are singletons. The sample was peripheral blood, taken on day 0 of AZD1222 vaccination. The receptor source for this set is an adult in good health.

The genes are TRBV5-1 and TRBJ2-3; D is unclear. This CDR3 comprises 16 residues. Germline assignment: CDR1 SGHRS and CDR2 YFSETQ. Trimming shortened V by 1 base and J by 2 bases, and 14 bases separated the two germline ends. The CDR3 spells CASSLRGGLATDTQYF. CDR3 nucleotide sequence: TGCGCCAGCAGCTTGCGCGGCGGCTTAGCCACAGATACGCAGTATTTT.

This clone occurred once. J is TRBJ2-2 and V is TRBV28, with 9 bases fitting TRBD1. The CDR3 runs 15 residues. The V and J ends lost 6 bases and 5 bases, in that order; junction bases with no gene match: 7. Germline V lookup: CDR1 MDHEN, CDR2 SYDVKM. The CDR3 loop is CASSPRQGGTGELFF. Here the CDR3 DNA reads TGTGCCAGCAGCCCAAGACAGGGGGGGACCGGGGAGCTGTTTTTT.